This T cell receptor (beta chain) comes out of a study of control samples from healthy donors and cancer patients. Sequencing was performed with immunoSEQ multiplex PCR; in TCRdb, only in-frame clones are kept and a portion is missing. The sample lists approximately 87,000 clones; around 83% were seen once. The sample taken for sequencing was blood. This receptor was identified in a woman in her fifties or sixties in good health.

The CDR3 region is CASNPGAGRYGYTF. CDR3 nucleotide sequence: TGTGCCAGCAACCCAGGGGCCGGGAGGTATGGCTACACCTTC. V is TRBV6-5 and J is TRBJ1-2; a possible D gene is TRBD1 (6 bases). The CDR3 has 14 amino acids. The germline V gene has CDR1 MNHEY and CDR2 SVGAGI. V lost 7 bases to trimming and J lost 5 bases, with 17 bases between them.